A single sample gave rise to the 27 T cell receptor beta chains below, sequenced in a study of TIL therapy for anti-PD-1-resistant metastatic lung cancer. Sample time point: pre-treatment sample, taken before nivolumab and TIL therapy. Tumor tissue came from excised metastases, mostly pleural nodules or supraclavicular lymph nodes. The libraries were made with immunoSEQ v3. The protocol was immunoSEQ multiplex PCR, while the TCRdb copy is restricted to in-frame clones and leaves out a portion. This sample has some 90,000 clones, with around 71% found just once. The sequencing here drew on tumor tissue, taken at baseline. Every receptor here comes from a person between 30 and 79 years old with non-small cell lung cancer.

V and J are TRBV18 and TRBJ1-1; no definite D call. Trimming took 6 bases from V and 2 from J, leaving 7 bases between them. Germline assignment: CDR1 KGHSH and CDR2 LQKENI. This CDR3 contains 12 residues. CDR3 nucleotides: TGTGCCAGCTCGCAACCTAACACTGAAGCTTTCTTT. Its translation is CASSQPNTEAFF.

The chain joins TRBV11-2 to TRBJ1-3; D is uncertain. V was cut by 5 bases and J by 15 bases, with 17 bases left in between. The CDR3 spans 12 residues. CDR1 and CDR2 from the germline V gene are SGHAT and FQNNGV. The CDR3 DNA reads TGTGCCAGCAGCGCCCGGGGAGGACTTCAATATTTT. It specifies CASSARGGLQYF.

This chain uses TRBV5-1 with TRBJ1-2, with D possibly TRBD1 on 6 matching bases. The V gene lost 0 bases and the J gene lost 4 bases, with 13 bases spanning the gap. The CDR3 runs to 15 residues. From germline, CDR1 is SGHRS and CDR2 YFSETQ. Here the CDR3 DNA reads TGCGCCAGCAGCTTGGGGACAGCCAAGGGCTATGGCTACACCTTC. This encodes CASSLGTAKGYGYTF.

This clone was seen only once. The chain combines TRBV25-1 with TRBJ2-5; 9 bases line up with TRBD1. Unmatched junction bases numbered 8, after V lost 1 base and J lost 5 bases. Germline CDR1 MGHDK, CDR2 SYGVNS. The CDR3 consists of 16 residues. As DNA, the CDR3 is TGTGCCAGCAGTGAATTGGTGACAGGGGGTTTTGAGACCCAGTACTTC. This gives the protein CASSELVTGGFETQYF.

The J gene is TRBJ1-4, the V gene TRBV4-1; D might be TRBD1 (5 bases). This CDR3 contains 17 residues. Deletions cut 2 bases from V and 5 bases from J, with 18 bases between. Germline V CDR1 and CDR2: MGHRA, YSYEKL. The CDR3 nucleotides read TGCGCCAGCAGCCAACTAACCACCGGGACTCTGAATGAAAAACTGTTTTTT. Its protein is CASSQLTTGTLNEKLFF.

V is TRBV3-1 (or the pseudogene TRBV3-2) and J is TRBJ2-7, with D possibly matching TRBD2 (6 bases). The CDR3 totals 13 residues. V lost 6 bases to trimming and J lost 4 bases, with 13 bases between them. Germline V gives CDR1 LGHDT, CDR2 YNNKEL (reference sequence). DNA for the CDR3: TGTGCCAGCAGGAAGGCCCGGGGGTACGAGCAGTACTTC. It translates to CASRKARGYEQYF.

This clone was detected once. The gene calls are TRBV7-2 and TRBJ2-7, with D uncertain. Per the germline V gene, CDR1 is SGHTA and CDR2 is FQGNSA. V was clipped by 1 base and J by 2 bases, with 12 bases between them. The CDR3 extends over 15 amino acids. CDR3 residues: CASSLVADDPYEQYF. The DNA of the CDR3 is TGTGCCAGCAGCTTAGTGGCAGACGACCCCTACGAGCAGTACTTC. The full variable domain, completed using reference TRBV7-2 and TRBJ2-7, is GAGVSQSPSNKVTEKGKDVELRCDPISGHTALYWYRQSLGQGLEFLIYFQGNSAPDKSGLPSDRFSAERTGGSVSTLTIQRTQQEDSAVYLCASSLVADDPYEQYFGPGTRLTVT.

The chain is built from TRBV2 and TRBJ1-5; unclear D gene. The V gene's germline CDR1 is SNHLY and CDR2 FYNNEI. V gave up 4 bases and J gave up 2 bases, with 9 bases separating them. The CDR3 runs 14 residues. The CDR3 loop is CASSASSGNQPQHF. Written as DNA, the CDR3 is TGTGCCAGCAGTGCCTCCAGTGGCAATCAGCCCCAGCATTTT.

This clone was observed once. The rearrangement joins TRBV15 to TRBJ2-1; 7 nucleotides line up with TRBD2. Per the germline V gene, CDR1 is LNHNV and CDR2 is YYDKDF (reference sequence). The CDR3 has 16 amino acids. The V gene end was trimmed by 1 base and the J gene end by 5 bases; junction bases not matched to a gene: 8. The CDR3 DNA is TGTGCCACCAGCAGAGTTGGTGGGAGGGCCGACAATGAGCAGTTCTTC. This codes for CATSRVGGRADNEQFF. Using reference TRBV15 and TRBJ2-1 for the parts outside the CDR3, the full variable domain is DAMVIQNPRYQVTQFGKPVTLSCSQTLNHNVMYWYQQKSSQAPKLLFHYYDKDFNNEADTPDNFQSRRPNTSFCFLDIRSPGLGDTAMYLCATSRVGGRADNEQFFGPGTRLTVL.

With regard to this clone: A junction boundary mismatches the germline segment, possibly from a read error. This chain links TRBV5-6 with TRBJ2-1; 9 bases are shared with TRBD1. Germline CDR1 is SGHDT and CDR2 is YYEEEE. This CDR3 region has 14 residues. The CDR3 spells CASSFGTGYNERFF. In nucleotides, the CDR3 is TGTGCCAGCAGCTTTGGGACAGGGTACAATGAGCGGTTCTTC.

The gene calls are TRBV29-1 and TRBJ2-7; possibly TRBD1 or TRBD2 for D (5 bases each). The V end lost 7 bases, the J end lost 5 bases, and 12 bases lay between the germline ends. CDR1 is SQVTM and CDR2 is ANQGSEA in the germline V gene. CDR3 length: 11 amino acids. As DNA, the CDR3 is TGCAGCGGGGGGATGGGCGACGAGCAGTACTTC. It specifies CSGGMGDEQYF.

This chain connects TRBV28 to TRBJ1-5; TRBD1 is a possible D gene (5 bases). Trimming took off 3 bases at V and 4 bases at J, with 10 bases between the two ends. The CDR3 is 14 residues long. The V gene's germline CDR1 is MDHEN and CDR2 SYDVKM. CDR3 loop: CASSLGPINQPQHF. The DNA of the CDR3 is TGTGCCAGCAGTTTGGGACCGATTAATCAGCCCCAGCATTTT.

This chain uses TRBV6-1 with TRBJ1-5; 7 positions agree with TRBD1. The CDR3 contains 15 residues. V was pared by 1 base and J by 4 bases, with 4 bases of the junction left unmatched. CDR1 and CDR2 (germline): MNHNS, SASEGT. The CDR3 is CASSEGQGGNQPQHF. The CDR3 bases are TGTGCCAGCAGTGAAGGGCAGGGGGGGAATCAGCCCCAGCATTTT.

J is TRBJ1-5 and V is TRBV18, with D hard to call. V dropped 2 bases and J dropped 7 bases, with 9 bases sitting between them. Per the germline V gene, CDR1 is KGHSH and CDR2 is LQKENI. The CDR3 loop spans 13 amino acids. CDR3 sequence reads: CASSPGVEQPQHF. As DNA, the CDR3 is TGTGCCAGCTCACCAGGGGTAGAACAGCCCCAGCATTTT.

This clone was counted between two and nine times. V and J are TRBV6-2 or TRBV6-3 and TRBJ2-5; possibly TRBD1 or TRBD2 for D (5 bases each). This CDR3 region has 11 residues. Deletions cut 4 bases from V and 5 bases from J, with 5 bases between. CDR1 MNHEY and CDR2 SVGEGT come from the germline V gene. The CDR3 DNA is TGTGCCAGCAGTTGGGGGGAGACCCAGTACTTC. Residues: CASSWGETQYF.

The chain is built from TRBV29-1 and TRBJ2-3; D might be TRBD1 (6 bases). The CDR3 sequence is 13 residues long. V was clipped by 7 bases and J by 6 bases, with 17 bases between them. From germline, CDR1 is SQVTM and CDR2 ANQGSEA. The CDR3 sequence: CSGTATGIDTQYF. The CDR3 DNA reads TGCAGCGGGACGGCAACAGGGATTGATACGCAGTATTTT.

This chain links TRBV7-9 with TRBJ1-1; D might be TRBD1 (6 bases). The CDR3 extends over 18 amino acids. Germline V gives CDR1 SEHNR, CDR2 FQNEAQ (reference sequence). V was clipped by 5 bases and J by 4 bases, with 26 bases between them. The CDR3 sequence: CASSLSKPRGRQGTEAFF. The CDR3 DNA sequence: TGTGCCAGCAGCCTATCAAAGCCCAGGGGACGGCAGGGCACTGAAGCTTTCTTT.

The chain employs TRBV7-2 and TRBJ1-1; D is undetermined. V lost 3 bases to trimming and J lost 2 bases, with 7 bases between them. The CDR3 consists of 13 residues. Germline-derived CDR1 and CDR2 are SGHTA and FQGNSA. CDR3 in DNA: TGTGCCAGCAGCTTGTGGGAAAACACTGAAGCTTTCTTT. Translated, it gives CASSLWENTEAFF.

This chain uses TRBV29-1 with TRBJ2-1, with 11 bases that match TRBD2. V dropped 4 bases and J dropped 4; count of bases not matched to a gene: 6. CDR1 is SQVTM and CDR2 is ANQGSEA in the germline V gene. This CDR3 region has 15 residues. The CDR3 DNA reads TGCAGCGTTGGCCATAGACTAGCGGGATACAATGAGCAGTTCTTC. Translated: CSVGHRLAGYNEQFF.

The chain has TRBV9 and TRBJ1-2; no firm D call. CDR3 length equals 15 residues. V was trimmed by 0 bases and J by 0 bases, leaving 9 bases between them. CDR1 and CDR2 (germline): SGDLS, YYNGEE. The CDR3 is CASSVDTYPNYGYTF. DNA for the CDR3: TGTGCCAGCAGCGTAGATACATATCCTAACTATGGCTACACCTTC.

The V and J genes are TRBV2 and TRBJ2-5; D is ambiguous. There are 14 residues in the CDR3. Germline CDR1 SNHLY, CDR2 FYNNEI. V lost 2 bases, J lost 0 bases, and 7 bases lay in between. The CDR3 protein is CASSESRYQETQYF. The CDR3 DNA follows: TGTGCCAGCAGTGAATCAAGGTACCAAGAGACCCAGTACTTC.

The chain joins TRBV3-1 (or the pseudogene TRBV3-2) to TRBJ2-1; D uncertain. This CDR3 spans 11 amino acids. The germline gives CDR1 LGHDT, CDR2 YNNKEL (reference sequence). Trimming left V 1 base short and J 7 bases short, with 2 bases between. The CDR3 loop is CASSQGNEQFF. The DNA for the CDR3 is TGTGCCAGCAGCCAAGGGAATGAGCAGTTCTTC.

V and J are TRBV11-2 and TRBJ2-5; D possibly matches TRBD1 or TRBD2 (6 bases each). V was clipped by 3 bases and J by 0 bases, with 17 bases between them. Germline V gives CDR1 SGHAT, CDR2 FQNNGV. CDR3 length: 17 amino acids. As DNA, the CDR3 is TGTGCCAGCAGCTTCGGGGGCGGTAACCTTTACCAAGAGACCCAGTACTTC. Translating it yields CASSFGGGNLYQETQYF.

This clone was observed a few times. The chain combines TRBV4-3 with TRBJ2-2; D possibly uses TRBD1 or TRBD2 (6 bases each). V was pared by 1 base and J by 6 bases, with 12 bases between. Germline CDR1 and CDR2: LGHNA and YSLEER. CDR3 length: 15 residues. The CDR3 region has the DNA TGCGCCAGCAGCCAAGCATCCGGGGGCGCCGGGGAGCTGTTTTTT. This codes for CASSQASGGAGELFF.

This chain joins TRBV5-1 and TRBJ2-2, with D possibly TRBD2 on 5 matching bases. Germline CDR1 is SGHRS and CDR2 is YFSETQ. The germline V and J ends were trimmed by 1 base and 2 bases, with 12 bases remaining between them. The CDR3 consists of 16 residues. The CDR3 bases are TGCGCCAGCAGCTTGTTGCCTGCGGGTAACACCGGGGAGCTGTTTTTT. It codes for CASSLLPAGNTGELFF.

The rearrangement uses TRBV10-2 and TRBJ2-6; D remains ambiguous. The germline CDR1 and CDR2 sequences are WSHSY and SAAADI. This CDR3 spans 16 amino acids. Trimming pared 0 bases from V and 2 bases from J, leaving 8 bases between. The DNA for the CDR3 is TGCGCCAGCAGTGAGTCGAGCGTGGCTGGGGCCAACGTCCTGACTTTC. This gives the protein CASSESSVAGANVLTF.

CDR3 in amino acids: CASSLADNEQFF. The CDR3 region has the DNA TGTGCCAGCAGTTTAGCGGACAATGAGCAGTTCTTC. This sequence joins TRBV6-2 or TRBV6-3 and TRBJ2-1; weak D call: TRBD2 (6 bases). The ends were cut back, 4 bases at V and 5 bases at J, with 6 bases in the middle. The CDR3 totals 12 residues. Germline-derived CDR1 and CDR2 are MNHEY and SVGEGT.